A single sample gave rise to the 14 T cell receptor beta chains below, sequenced in a study of technical replicates of blood from several donors. Data came from immunoSEQ multiplex PCR; TCRdb stores just in-frame clones and leaves some out. The table records under 85,000 clones, 96% of them present only once. Sequencing was carried out using T cells isolated from PBMCs. These receptors all stem from a human donor in good health.

The CDR3 region is CANRLAGEGTGELFF. The CDR3 DNA reads TGTGCCAACCGACTAGCGGGAGAAGGCACCGGGGAGCTGTTTTTT. The gene calls are TRBV2 and TRBJ2-2, with TRBD2 identical over 12 bases. Germline CDR1 and CDR2: SNHLY and FYNNEI. Unmatched junction bases numbered 7, after V lost 10 bases and J lost 4 bases. The CDR3 is 15 amino acids.

This chain connects TRBV7-9 to TRBJ2-1; perhaps TRBD2 as D (5 bases). The CDR3 has 14 amino acids. Trimming pared 3 bases from V and 4 bases from J, leaving 10 bases between. The V gene's germline CDR1 is SEHNR and CDR2 FQNEAQ (reference sequence). CDR3 coding DNA: TGTGCCAGCAGCTTGGGGAGCGGTTACAATGAGCAGTTCTTC. Translating it yields CASSLGSGYNEQFF.

This chain links TRBV27 with TRBJ2-3, with D unresolved. Germline V gene lookup returns CDR1 MNHEY and CDR2 SMNVEV (reference sequence). V lost 2 bases and J 2 bases, leaving 5 bases between the germline ends. CDR3 size: 13 residues. The CDR3 DNA is TGTGCCAGCAGTTTACAGGTCACAGATACGCAGTATTTT. Translated: CASSLQVTDTQYF.

CDR3 nucleotides: TGCGCCAGCAGCCAAGGGGGGGGACTACAGGTACTGTTCTTC. Translation: CASSQGGGLQVLFF. The V call is TRBV4-1, the J call TRBJ2-1; 7 positions match TRBD2. Germline values: CDR1 MGHRA, CDR2 YSYEKL. With 1 base clipped from V and 15 bases from J, the junction kept 12 bases outside the gene matches. The CDR3 totals 14 residues.

This sequence joins TRBV10-3 and TRBJ2-1; D possibly corresponds to TRBD2 (6 bases). The CDR3 has 14 residues. The V gene lost 4 bases and the J gene lost 6 bases, with 13 bases spanning the gap. CDR1 and CDR2 from the germline V gene are ENHRY and SYGVKD. The CDR3 here is CAISAWNSGNEQFF. CDR3 sequence (DNA): TGTGCCATCAGTGCCTGGAATAGCGGCAATGAGCAGTTCTTC.

The chain is built from TRBV19 and TRBJ1-1; 7 bases map to TRBD1. J was trimmed by 5 bases and V by 5 bases; bases with no gene match: 11. Germline lookup yields CDR1 LNHDA and CDR2 SQIVND (reference sequence). The CDR3 spans 15 residues. The CDR3 nucleotides read TGTGCCAGTAGTCCGAATGATAGGGGGCGGACTGAAGCTTTCTTT. It yields the protein CASSPNDRGRTEAFF.

The CDR3 DNA reads as TGCGCCAGCAGCCTTTTACAGGCCTACGAGCAGTACTTC. Residues: CASSLLQAYEQYF. The chain carries TRBV4-1 and TRBJ2-7; D may be TRBD1 (5 bases). The CDR3 spans 13 residues. The germline V and J ends were trimmed by 4 bases and 2 bases, with 9 bases remaining between them. Germline V lookup: CDR1 MGHRA, CDR2 YSYEKL.

The chain is built from TRBV28 and TRBJ1-2; D might be TRBD1 (5 bases). Germline values: CDR1 MDHEN, CDR2 SYDVKM. With 4 bases removed from V and 3 bases from J, the gap between germline ends came to 12 bases. CDR3 length equals 14 residues. CDR3 coding DNA: TGTGCCAGCAGTTCCCCGGGAGGGGACTATGGCTACACCTTC. Translation gives CASSSPGGDYGYTF.

This sequence joins TRBV27 and TRBJ1-1; possible D gene TRBD1, 5 bases. This CDR3 is built from 13 residues. Germline-derived CDR1 and CDR2 are MNHEY and SMNVEV (reference sequence). Trimming removed 5 bases at V and 0 bases at J, with 7 bases between. CDR3: CASSGGVNTEAFF. In DNA form, the CDR3 reads TGTGCCAGCAGTGGAGGGGTGAACACTGAAGCTTTCTTT.

J is TRBJ1-2 and V is TRBV7-9, with a weak D call TRBD1 (6 bases). Trimming pared 5 bases from V and 6 bases from J, leaving 13 bases between. Germline V gives CDR1 SEHNR, CDR2 FQNEAQ (reference sequence). The CDR3 covers 13 residues. The CDR3 region has the DNA TGTGCCAGCAGCCCACAGGGCCTACATGGCTACACCTTC. This gives the protein CASSPQGLHGYTF.

V gene TRBV6-1 combines with J gene TRBJ2-3, with 8 bases fitting TRBD2. The CDR3 sequence is 14 residues long. Germline V lookup: CDR1 MNHNS, CDR2 SASEGT. Trimming cost V 7 bases and J 0 bases; bases outside gene matches: 3. The CDR3 here is CASKRTSSTDTQYF. DNA for the CDR3: TGTGCCAGCAAGCGGACTAGCAGCACAGATACGCAGTATTTT.

The J gene is TRBJ1-2, the V gene TRBV5-4, with a possible D match to TRBD1 (5 bases). The CDR3 runs 16 residues. Deletions cut 1 base from V and 6 bases from J, with 19 bases between. CDR1 and CDR2 (germline): SGHNT, YYREEE (reference sequence). This CDR3 reads CASSLPPGGGMDGYTF. The DNA for the CDR3 is TGTGCCAGCAGCTTGCCCCCAGGCGGGGGGATGGATGGCTACACCTTC. The variable domain in full, completed from reference TRBV5-4 and TRBJ1-2, reads ETGVTQSPTHLIKTRGQQVTLRCSSQSGHNTVSWYQQALGQGPQFIFQYYREEENGRGNFPPRFSGLQFPNYSSELNVNALELDDSALYLCASSLPPGGGMDGYTFGSGTRLTVV.

The chain links TRBV2 to TRBJ2-7; TRBD1 aligns across 10 bases. This CDR3 is built from 15 residues. CDR1 and CDR2 (germline): SNHLY, FYNNEI. V was clipped by 2 bases and J by 4 bases; unmatched bases: 5. CDR3 sequence (DNA): TGTGCCAGCAGTGAATCGGGACAGGGGAGGTACGAGCAGTACTTC. It yields the protein CASSESGQGRYEQYF.

This sequence joins TRBV30 and TRBJ2-3; 7 bases line up with TRBD2. Germline V gives CDR1 GTSNPN, CDR2 SVGIG (reference sequence). The CDR3 has 13 residues. After removal of 3 bases from V and 4 bases from J, the junction contained 4 bases not matched to a gene. The DNA of the CDR3 is TGTGCCTGGAGCGCTAGCGGCGCAGATACGCAGTATTTT. Translating it yields CAWSASGADTQYF.